This TCR beta chain was recorded in a study of T cell responses to AZD1222 COVID-19 vaccine. Notes on the study in general: Spike-specific TCR breadth rose after two AZD1222 doses, and depth rose as well. With dominance at 160-218 and 743-854, vaccine-associated CD4 TCRs spanned spike. Only a handful of individuals given AZD1222 were seropositive at baseline.

Second doses that came at about 4 or about 12 weeks were put together. Clones were sequenced by immunoSEQ multiplex PCR, and TCRdb holds only the in-frame ones, with some missing. The sample includes over 150,000 clones, roughly 90% of them seen just once. Germline lookup yields CDR1 MNHNS and CDR2 SASEGT. The CDR3 is made up of 13 amino acids. The V and J ends lost 1 base and 5 bases respectively, with 8 bases between them. Notes on this clone: The antigen is unknown.

The source of this sequence is an adult who received the AZD1222 COVID-19 vaccine. The chain recombines TRBV6-1 with TRBJ1-2; D is undetermined. The source material was peripheral blood, sampled 28 days after the second AZD1222 dose. The CDR3 spells CASSEVAVYGYTF. CDR3 sequence (DNA): TGTGCCAGCAGTGAAGTGGCCGTATATGGCTACACCTTC.